Below, one TCR beta chain is given with its context. The antigen remains unidentified. This record comes from a study of blood T cells in healthy people across ages. Trimming removed 0 bases at V and 4 bases at J, with 15 bases between. This CDR3 contains 16 residues. Looked up from germline, CDR1 is LGHNA and CDR2 is YSLEER. With a J-beta primer mix and a sample-barcoded 5' primer, a second PCR ran roughly 6 to 11 cycles. A single record per CDR3 protein comes from TCRdb applying MiXCR to the 5' RACE reads. The sample has about a million distinct CDR3 sequences, around two fifths seen once. General study results and limits: With age, beta diversity per million T cells declined roughly linearly, significantly by 40.

The chain combines TRBV4-3 with TRBJ1-2; a weak D match, TRBD1 (5 bases). The sample consisted of blood. This sequence originates from a man between 18 and 29 years old in good health. The CDR3 region has the DNA TGCGCCAGCAGCCAAGACCAGGGTGGGCCGGCCTATGGCTACACCTTC. Its translation is CASSQDQGGPAYGYTF.